The 3 T cell receptor beta chains below were found in one sample sequenced in a study of cytomegalovirus exposure and HLA in healthy donors. Clones were sequenced by immunoSEQ multiplex PCR, and TCRdb holds only the in-frame ones, with some missing. The data show nearly 80,000 clones, roughly 93% seen once. Sequenced sample: PBMCs. These receptors originate from a woman aged 25 to 39 in good health and CMV-seronegative.

With regard to this clone: A read error may produce the germline difference seen at one junction end. The CDR3 DNA is TGTGCCAGCAGGTTATCAGGGGGCTCCTACGAGCAGTACTTC. This encodes CASRLSGGSYEQYF. The rearrangement uses TRBV28 and TRBJ2-7; 7 bases align to TRBD1. CDR3 length: 14 amino acids. Germline CDR1 is MDHEN and CDR2 is SYDVKM.

In its sample, this clone was seen once. The V gene is TRBV5-1, the J gene TRBJ2-1, with D tentatively TRBD2 (6 bases). The CDR3 loop spans 14 amino acids. With 4 bases removed from V and 7 bases from J, the gap between germline ends came to 15 bases. In germline, CDR1 is SGHRS, CDR2 YFSETQ. The CDR3 nucleotides read TGCGCCAGCAGCATCATCGACCGGGGGAATGAGCAGTTCTTC. Protein: CASSIIDRGNEQFF.

V and J are TRBV7-2 and TRBJ2-5; no reliable D call. The germline gives CDR1 SGHTA, CDR2 FQGNSA. V was clipped by 1 base and J by 5 bases, with 14 bases between them. CDR3 length: 15 residues. CDR3: CASSLESNPTETQYF. The CDR3 DNA follows: TGTGCCAGCAGCTTAGAATCGAATCCTACCGAGACCCAGTACTTC.